This paragraph reports one TCR beta chain. These data are taken from a study of Ad26.COV2.S vaccination and SARS-CoV-2 variants. CDR1 is SGHTA and CDR2 is FQGNSA in the germline V gene. The V end was cut by 1 base, the J end by 9 bases, with 15 bases between. The CDR3 has 14 amino acids. The treatment: about 20 received Ad26.COV2.S at low or high dose, single or two shots; roughly five received placebo; per-sample allocation not given. Sampling happened 63 days after the first vaccine or placebo injection. Assay used: immunoSEQ multiplex PCR; TCRdb lists only in-frame clones, some missing. The table has about 680,000 clones, roughly 90% seen once; the top ten hold around 1.4%.

The J gene is TRBJ2-5, the V gene TRBV7-2, with a tentative D call TRBD1 (5 bases). This clonotype was sampled from a person aged 18 to 59 who received the Ad26.COV2.S COVID-19 vaccine or a placebo. Material: peripheral blood, obtained in a trial of Ad26.COV2.S vaccine versus placebo. The CDR3 DNA reads as TGTGCCAGCAGCTTAGGGGGCAGTCCCGAGGCCCAGTACTTC. As protein: CASSLGGSPEAQYF.